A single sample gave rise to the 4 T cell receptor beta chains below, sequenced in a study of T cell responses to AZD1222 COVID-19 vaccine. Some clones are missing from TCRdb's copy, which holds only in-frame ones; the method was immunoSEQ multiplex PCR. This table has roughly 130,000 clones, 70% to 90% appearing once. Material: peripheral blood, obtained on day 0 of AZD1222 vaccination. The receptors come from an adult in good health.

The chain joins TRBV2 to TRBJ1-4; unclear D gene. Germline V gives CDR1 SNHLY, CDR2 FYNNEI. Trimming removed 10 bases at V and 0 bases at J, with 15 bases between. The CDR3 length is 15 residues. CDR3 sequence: CAISEVGSTNEKLFF. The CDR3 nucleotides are TGTGCCATCAGCGAAGTAGGGTCAACTAATGAAAAACTGTTTTTT.

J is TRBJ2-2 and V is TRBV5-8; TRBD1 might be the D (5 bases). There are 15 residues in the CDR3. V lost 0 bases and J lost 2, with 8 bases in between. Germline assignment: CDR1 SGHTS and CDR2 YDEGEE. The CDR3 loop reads CASSLGQLNTGELFF. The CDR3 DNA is TGTGCCAGCAGCTTGGGACAGCTCAACACCGGGGAGCTGTTTTTT. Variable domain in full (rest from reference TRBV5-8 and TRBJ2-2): EAGVTQSPTHLIKTRGQQATLRCSPISGHTSVYWYQQALGLGLQFLLWYDEGEERNRGNFPPRFSGRQFPNYSSELNVNALELEDSALYLCASSLGQLNTGELFFGEGSRLTVL.

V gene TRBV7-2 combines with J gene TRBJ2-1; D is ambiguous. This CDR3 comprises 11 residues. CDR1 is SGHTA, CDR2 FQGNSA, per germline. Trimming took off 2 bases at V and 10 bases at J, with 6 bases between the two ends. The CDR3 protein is CASSLMNEQFF. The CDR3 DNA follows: TGTGCCAGCAGCTTAATGAACGAGCAGTTCTTC.

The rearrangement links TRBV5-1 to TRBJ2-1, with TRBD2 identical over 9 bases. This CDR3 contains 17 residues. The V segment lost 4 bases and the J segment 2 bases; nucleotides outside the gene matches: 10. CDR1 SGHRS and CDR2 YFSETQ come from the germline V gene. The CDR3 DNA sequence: TGCGCCAGCAGCCCTCTAGCGGGCGGGAGGGCCTACAATGAGCAGTTCTTC. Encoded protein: CASSPLAGGRAYNEQFF.